The 10 T cell receptor beta chains below come from one sample, sequenced in a study of T cell repertoires and HLA-DP antigens. Repertoires were generated with immunoSEQ multiplex PCR, while TCRdb's copy carries only in-frame clones and drops some. The sample includes roughly 110,000 clones, 90% to 95% seen only once; the top ten take around 0.25%. These TCRs' antigens remain unknown. Input material: CD4+ T cells from PBMCs. All receptors come from a woman aged 18-29 years in good health and CMV-seronegative.

This clone occurred a few times. V is TRBV7-3 and J is TRBJ1-1; D not certain. The CDR3 sequence is 13 residues long. Germline values: CDR1 SGHTA, CDR2 FQGTGA. Trimming stripped 2 bases from V and 6 bases from J, with 10 bases between. As DNA, the CDR3 is TGTGCCAGCAGCTTACGAGGTGGAGCTGAAGCTTTCTTT. The encoded protein is CASSLRGGAEAFF.

J is TRBJ1-1 and V is TRBV4-3, with 10 nucleotides matching TRBD1. Germline values: CDR1 LGHNA, CDR2 YSLEER. Trimming took 2 bases from V and 7 from J; bases not matched to a gene: 7. The CDR3 totals 15 residues. Here the CDR3 reads CASSQTGTGEYEAFF. The CDR3 nucleotides are TGCGCCAGCAGCCAAACCGGGACAGGGGAATATGAAGCTTTCTTT.

This chain links TRBV19 with TRBJ1-1; no clear D. The CDR3 is made up of 14 amino acids. CDR1 LNHDA and CDR2 SQIVND come from the germline V gene (reference sequence). V was pared by 3 bases and J by 2 bases, with 10 bases between. The CDR3 nucleotides are TGTGCCAGTAGTATCCAACCGATCAACACTGAAGCTTTCTTT. Translating gives CASSIQPINTEAFF.

J is TRBJ1-2 and V is TRBV7-2, with 8 nucleotides matching TRBD1. The CDR3 is 14 residues long. Looked up from germline, CDR1 is SGHTA and CDR2 is FQGNSA. With 5 bases clipped from V and 8 bases from J, the junction kept 10 bases outside the gene matches. The CDR3 DNA is TGTGCCAGCAGCCCGGGGGACAGGATAGGGGGCTACACCTTC. Translated, it gives CASSPGDRIGGYTF.

The chain uses TRBV6-5 and TRBJ1-2; 8 bases match TRBD1. Germline assignment: CDR1 MNHEY and CDR2 SVGAGI. The CDR3 is 14 residues long. After removal of 2 bases from V and 4 bases from J, the junction contained 3 bases not matched to a gene. CDR3 protein: CASSYDRGTYGYTF. The CDR3 nucleotides read TGTGCCAGCAGTTACGACAGGGGCACCTATGGCTACACCTTC.

The V call is TRBV18, the J call TRBJ2-3; 10 bases are a match to TRBD1. The germline CDR1 and CDR2 sequences are KGHSH and LQKENI. The CDR3 runs 16 residues. With 5 bases clipped from V and 4 bases from J, the junction kept 9 bases outside the gene matches. The CDR3 DNA follows: TGTGCCAGCTCAGGCCGCCGGGGACAGGGGTCAGATACGCAGTATTTT. Amino acids: CASSGRRGQGSDTQYF.

The chain carries TRBV6-5 and TRBJ2-1; 12 bases agree with TRBD2. V lost 2 bases to trimming and J lost 8 bases; unmatched junction nucleotides: 4. The CDR3 has 15 amino acids. The germline CDR1 and CDR2 sequences are MNHEY and SVGAGI. The CDR3 DNA reads as TGTGCCAGCAGTTACACTAGCGGGGGGTTCGATGAGCAGTTCTTC. Its translation: CASSYTSGGFDEQFF.

The chain has TRBV14 and TRBJ2-5; tentatively, D is TRBD1 (6 bases). V lost 0 bases and J lost 6, with 23 bases in between. The V gene's germline CDR1 is SGHDN and CDR2 FVKESK. The length of the CDR3 is 18 residues. The chain's CDR3 is CASSQDLGGDRHRQTQYF. The CDR3 DNA sequence: TGTGCCAGCAGCCAAGATCTTGGCGGTGACAGGCATCGTCAGACCCAGTACTTC. Supplemented by reference TRBV14 and TRBJ2-5, the full variable domain reads EAGVTQFPSHSVIEKGQTVTLRCDPISGHDNLYWYRRVMGKEIKFLLHFVKESKQDESGMPNNRFLAERTGGTYSTLKVQPAELEDSGVYFCASSQDLGGDRHRQTQYFGPGTRLLVL.

The V call is TRBV4-1, the J call TRBJ2-3, with a possible D match to TRBD1 (6 bases). Germline CDR1 MGHRA, CDR2 YSYEKL. CDR3 size: 14 residues. V lost 0 bases and J 6 bases, leaving 10 bases between the germline ends. The CDR3 DNA is TGCGCCAGCAGCCAAGACAGGGGTAGGGATACGCAGTATTTT. Amino acids: CASSQDRGRDTQYF.

The chain joins TRBV7-3 to TRBJ2-2; 9 bases are shared with TRBD1. CDR3 length: 19 amino acids. The ends lost 0 bases at V and 0 bases at J; junction bases unmatched: 8. The germline V gene encodes CDR1 SGHTA and CDR2 FQGTGA. Here the CDR3 reads CASSLTGTGSNTNTGELFF. The CDR3 coding sequence is TGTGCCAGCAGCTTAACCGGGACAGGGTCTAACACGAACACCGGGGAGCTGTTTTTT.